This TCR beta chain originates from a study of sequential checkpoint blockade in melanoma. The treatment: randomized to nivolumab then ipilimumab (arm A) or the reverse (arm B). This clone was seen once. The ends lost 7 bases at V and 1 base at J; junction bases unmatched: 9. Germline CDR1 and CDR2: SQVTM and ANQGSEA. The CDR3 runs 14 residues. Data came from immunoSEQ multiplex PCR; TCRdb stores just in-frame clones and leaves some out. The sample yields about 18,000 clones, roughly two thirds seen once. The chain carries TRBV29-1 and TRBJ1-2; 7 bases are a match to TRBD1. The sample consisted of tumor tissue (inferred from file names), taken from a patient given nivolumab and ipilimumab in sequence. This clonotype originated in a human donor with melanoma. DNA for the CDR3: TGCAGCGAGGAGCGGACAGGCCGTAACTATGGCTACACCTTC. Its translation is CSEERTGRNYGYTF.